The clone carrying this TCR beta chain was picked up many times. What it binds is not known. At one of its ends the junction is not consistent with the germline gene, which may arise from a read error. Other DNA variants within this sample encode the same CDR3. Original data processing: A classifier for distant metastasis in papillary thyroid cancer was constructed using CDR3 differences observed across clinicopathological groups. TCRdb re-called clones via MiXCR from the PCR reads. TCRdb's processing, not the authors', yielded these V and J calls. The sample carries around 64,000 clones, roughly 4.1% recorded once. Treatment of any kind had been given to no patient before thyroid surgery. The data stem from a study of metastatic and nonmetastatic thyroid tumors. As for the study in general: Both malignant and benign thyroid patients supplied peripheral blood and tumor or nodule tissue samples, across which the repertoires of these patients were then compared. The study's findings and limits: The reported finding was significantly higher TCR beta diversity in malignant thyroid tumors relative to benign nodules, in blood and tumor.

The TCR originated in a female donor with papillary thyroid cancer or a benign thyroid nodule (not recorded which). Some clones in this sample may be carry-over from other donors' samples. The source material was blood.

The CDR3 loop is CASSAGQGSKFGEQYF. The CDR3, as DNA: TGCGCCAGCAGTGCCGGACAGGGGTCCAAATTTGGCGAGCAGTACTTC. The chain links TRBV6-1 to TRBJ2-7, with 9 bases that match TRBD1. CDR3 length equals 16 residues. Germline assignment: CDR1 MNHNS and CDR2 SASEGT.